The entry below gives a single T cell receptor (beta chain) sequence along with its context. What it binds is not known. This CDR3 is 16 amino acids long. V lost 4 bases to trimming and J lost 0 bases, with 13 bases between them. Germline CDR1 is SGHDN and CDR2 is FVKESK. This record comes from a study of STAT5B mutations in CD4+ large granular lymphocyte leukemia. Clones were read by immunoSEQ multiplex PCR, and TCRdb kept only the in-frame ones, dropping some. This sample has approximately 52,000 clones, with less than 85% found just once. Findings and limits, study-wide: Patient CD4-sorted repertoires looked more clonal than healthy CD4+ repertoires, even without putative leukemic clones.

The chain employs TRBV14 and TRBJ2-1; D might be TRBD1 or TRBD2, each matching 5 bases. The TCR was taken from a human donor in good health. Sample: CD4+ T cells from blood buffy coats. As DNA, the CDR3 is TGTGCCAGCAGCCTCTTGAGTGGGGGCTCCTACAATGAGCAGTTCTTC. Its translation is CASSLLSGGSYNEQFF.